Below, 3 T cell receptor beta chains from the same sample are listed, as sequenced in a study of T cell responses to AZD1222 COVID-19 vaccine. Sequenced by immunoSEQ multiplex PCR; TCRdb stores in-frame clones only, minus some. The top ten hold roughly 3.3% of the sample, which has 110,000 to 150,000 clones, 92% seen once. Here the sequenced sample was peripheral blood, taken 28 days after the second AZD1222 dose. The receptor set was obtained from an adult who received the AZD1222 COVID-19 vaccine.

This clone was picked up a small number of times. The chain couples TRBV18 to TRBJ1-1; tentatively, D is TRBD1 (5 bases). V was trimmed by 0 bases and J by 1 base, leaving 18 bases between them. Germline assignment: CDR1 KGHSH and CDR2 LQKENI. This CDR3 has 18 residues. The CDR3 loop reads CASSPPENLGRANTEAFF. CDR3 DNA: TGTGCCAGCTCACCACCGGAGAATTTAGGCAGGGCGAACACTGAAGCTTTCTTT.

This chain connects TRBV28 to TRBJ2-5; D gene uncertain. Trimming removed 7 bases at V and 4 bases at J, with 16 bases between. Germline V gene sequence: CDR1 MDHEN, CDR2 SYDVKM. This CDR3 contains 14 residues. The CDR3 is CASTTSWVSETQYF. For the CDR3, the DNA is TGTGCCAGCACCACTTCTTGGGTCTCAGAGACCCAGTACTTC.

The chain links TRBV10-3 to TRBJ2-1; D perhaps matches TRBD1 (6 bases). This CDR3 is 15 amino acids long. V shed 2 bases and J shed 4 bases, with 12 bases lying between them. Germline V CDR1 and CDR2: ENHRY, SYGVKD. Here the CDR3 DNA reads TGTGCCATCAGTGAGGGACAGAGTATGTACAATGAGCAGTTCTTC. This gives the protein CAISEGQSMYNEQFF.